This T cell receptor beta chain was found in a study of cytomegalovirus exposure and HLA in healthy donors. General study results and limits: CMV serostatus was the sole immune exposure data available.

Details on this clone: Antigen: not known.

A multiplex PCR was run with 60 Vbeta primers and 13 Jbeta primers. Measured with immunoSEQ multiplex PCR; TCRdb has only the in-frame clones, and not every one. The data contain about 180,000 clones, roughly 80% of them singletons. The CDR3 extends over 15 amino acids. CDR1 is LGHNA, CDR2 YNFKEQ, per germline. Trimming pared 1 base from V and 4 bases from J, leaving 13 bases between. The clonotype was recovered from a man aged 60-69 years in good health and CMV-seronegative. The specimen sequenced was PBMCs. V is TRBV4-2 and J is TRBJ1-1, with TRBD1 as a possible D gene (6 bases). This chain's CDR3 is CASSQVSPGATEAFF. CDR3 nucleotide sequence: TGTGCCAGCAGCCAAGTCAGTCCAGGGGCCACTGAAGCTTTCTTT.